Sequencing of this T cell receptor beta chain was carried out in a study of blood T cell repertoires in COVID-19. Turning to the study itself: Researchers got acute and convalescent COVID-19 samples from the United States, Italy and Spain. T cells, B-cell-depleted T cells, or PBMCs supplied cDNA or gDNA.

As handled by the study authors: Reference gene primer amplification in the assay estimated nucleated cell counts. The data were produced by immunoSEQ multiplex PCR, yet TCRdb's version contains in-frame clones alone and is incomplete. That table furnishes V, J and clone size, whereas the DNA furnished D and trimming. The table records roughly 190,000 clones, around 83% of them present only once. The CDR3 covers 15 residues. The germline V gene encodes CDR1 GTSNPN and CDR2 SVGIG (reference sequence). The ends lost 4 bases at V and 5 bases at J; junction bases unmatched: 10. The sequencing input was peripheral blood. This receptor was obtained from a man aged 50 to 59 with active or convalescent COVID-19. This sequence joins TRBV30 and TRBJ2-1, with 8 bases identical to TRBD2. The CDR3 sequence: CAWNLLRRGDNEQFF. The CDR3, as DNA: TGTGCCTGGAATCTGTTAAGGCGGGGGGACAATGAGCAGTTCTTC.